This TCR beta chain stems from a study of blood T cell repertoires in COVID-19. Study in general: PBMCs, B-cell-depleted T cells, or T cells provided the cDNA or gDNA that made up the material.

Turning to this clone: The sample has other DNA sequences that encode this CDR3 too.

Per the original data handling: Cell counts per sample came from amplifying reference gene primers. Using immunoSEQ multiplex PCR, the repertoire was profiled, and TCRdb retains in-frame clones only, with some absent. V, J and clone size were drawn from that table, and D and trimming were deduced from the DNA. The top ten hold 2.5% to 3.5% of the sample, which has about 220,000 clones, 70% to 90% seen once. Germline loops: CDR1 MNHNY, CDR2 SVGAGI (reference sequence). The CDR3 sequence is 12 residues long. The V and J ends lost 5 bases and 5 bases, in that order; junction bases with no gene match: 2.

The chain links TRBV6-6 to TRBJ1-2, with 7 bases matching TRBD1. The receptor comes from a man between 45 and 60 years old who had recovered from COVID-19. The sequenced sample was peripheral blood. CDR3 bases: TGTGCCAGCAGTCGGGACAGTTATGGCTACACCTTC. This translates into CASSRDSYGYTF.